This T cell receptor (beta chain) was sequenced during a study of shared clonotypes between healthy human individuals. CDR3 length: 14 residues. The trim removed 7 bases at V and 4 bases at J, leaving 6 bases unmatched. The V gene's germline CDR1 is SQVTM and CDR2 ANQGSEA. Sequencing was performed with immunoSEQ multiplex PCR; in TCRdb, only in-frame clones are kept and a portion is missing. This table holds around 330,000 clones, around 74% found once. Source material: memory CD4+ T cells sorted from blood. This sample's subset: CD45RA-negative fraction. This receptor was taken from a man aged 25 to 40 in good health. The chain uses TRBV29-1 and TRBJ2-3, with TRBD1 identical over 12 bases. This chain's CDR3 is CSGGTGGAADTQYF. The CDR3 nucleotides read TGCAGCGGCGGGACAGGGGGCGCGGCAGATACGCAGTATTTT.